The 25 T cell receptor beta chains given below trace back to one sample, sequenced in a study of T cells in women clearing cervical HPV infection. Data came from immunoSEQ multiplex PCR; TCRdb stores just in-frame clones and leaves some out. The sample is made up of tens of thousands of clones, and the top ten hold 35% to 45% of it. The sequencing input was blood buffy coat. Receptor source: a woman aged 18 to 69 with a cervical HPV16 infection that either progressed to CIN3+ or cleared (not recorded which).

The chain's CDR3 is CACGLAGYNEQFF. The CDR3 bases that were read are TGTGCCTGCGGACTAGCGGGTTACAATGAG. This chain connects TRBV30 to TRBJ2-1, with 11 bases lining up with TRBD2. The read comes to an end 3 residues before the CDR3 does, leaving the germline J gene to fill in the end. The V segment lost 6 bases and the J segment 4 bases; nucleotides outside the gene matches: 2. CDR3 length: 13 amino acids. The germline V gene encodes CDR1 GTSNPN and CDR2 SVGIG (reference sequence).

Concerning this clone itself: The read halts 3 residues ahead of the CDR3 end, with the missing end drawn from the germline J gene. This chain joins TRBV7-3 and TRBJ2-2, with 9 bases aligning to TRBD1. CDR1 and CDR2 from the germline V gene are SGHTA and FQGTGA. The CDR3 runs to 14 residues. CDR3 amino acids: CASSQGQGNSPLFF. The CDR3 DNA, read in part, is TGTGCCAGCAGCCAAGGACAGGGGAATTCACCG.

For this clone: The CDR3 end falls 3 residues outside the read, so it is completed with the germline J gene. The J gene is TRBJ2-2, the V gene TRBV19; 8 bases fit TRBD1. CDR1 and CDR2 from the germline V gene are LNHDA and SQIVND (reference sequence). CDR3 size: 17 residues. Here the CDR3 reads CASSPGQGKRDHSPLFF. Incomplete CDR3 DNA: TGTGCCAGTAGTCCCGGACAGGGTAAAAGGGACCATTCACCG.

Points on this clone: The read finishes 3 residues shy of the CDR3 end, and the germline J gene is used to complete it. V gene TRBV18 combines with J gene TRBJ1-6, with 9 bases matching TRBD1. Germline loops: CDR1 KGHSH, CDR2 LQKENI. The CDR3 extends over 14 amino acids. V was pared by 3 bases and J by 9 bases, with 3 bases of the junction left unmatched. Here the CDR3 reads CASSPGQGFSPLHF. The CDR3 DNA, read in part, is TGTGCCAGCTCACCGGGACAGGGCTTTTCACCC.

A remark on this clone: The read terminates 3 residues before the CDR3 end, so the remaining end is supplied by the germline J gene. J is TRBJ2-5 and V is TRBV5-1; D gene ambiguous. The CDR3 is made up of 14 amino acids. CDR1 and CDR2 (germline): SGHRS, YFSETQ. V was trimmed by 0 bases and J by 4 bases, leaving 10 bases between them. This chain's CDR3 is CASSLVPVAETQYF. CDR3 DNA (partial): TGCGCCAGCAGCTTGGTTCCAGTCGCAGAGACC.

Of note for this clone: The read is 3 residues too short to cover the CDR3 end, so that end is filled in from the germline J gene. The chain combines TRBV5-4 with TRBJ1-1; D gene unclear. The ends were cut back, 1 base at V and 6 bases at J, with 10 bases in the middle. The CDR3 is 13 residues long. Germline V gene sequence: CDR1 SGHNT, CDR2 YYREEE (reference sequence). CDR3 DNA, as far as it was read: TGTGCCAGCAGCTTGCGGGGAATTGCTGAA. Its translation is CASSLRGIAE. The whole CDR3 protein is CASSLRGIAEAFF.

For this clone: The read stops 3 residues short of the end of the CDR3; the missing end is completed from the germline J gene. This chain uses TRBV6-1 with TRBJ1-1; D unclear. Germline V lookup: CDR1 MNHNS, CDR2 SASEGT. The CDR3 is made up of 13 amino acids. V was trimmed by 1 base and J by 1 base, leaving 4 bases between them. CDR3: CASSEVRNTEAFF. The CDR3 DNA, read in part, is TGTGCCAGCAGTGAAGTCCGGAACACTGAA.

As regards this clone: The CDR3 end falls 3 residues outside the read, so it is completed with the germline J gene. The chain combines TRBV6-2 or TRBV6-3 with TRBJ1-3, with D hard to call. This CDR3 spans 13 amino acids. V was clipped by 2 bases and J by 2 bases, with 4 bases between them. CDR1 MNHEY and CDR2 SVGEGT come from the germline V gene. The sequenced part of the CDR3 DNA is TGTGCCAGCAGTTACGCAGCTGGAAACACC. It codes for CASSYAAGNT. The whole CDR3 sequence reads CASSYAAGNTIYF.

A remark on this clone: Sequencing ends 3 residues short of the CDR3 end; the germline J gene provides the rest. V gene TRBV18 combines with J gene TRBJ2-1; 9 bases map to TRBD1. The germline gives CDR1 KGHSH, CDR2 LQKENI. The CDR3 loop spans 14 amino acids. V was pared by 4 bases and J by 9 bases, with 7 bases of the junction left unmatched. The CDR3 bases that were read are TGTGCCAGCTCACTCAGACAGGGGGAAGGTGAG. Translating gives CASSLRQGEGE. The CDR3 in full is CASSLRQGEGEQFF.

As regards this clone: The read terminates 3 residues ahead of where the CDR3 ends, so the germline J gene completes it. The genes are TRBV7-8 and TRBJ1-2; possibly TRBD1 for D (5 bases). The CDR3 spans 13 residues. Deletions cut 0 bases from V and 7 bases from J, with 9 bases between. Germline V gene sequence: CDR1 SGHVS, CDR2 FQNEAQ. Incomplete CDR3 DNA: TGTGCCAGCAGCTTAGCGCTGAGGGGTGGC. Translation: CASSLALRGG. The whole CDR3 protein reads CASSLALRGGYTF.

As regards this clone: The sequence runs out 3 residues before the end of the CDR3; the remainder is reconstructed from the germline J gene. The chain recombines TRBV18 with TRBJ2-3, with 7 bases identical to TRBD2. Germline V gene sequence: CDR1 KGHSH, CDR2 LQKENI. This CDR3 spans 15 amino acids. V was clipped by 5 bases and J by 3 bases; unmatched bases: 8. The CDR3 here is CASSTSGGRTDTQYF. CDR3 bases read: TGTGCCAGCTCAACCTCCGGCGGGAGAACAGATACG. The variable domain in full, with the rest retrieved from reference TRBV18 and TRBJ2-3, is NAGVMQNPRHLVRRRGQEARLRCSPMKGHSHVYWYRQLPEEGLKFMVYLQKENIIDESGMPKERFSAEFPKEGPSILRIQQVVRGDSAAYFCASSTSGGRTDTQYFGPGTRLTVL.

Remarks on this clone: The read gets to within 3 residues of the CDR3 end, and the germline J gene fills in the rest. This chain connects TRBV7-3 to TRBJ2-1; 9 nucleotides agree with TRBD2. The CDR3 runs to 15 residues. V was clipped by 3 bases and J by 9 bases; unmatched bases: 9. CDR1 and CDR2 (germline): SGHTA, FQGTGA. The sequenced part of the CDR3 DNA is TGTGCCAGCAGCTTGGCCGGGACTAGCTACTCTGAG. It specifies CASSLAGTSYSE. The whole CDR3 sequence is CASSLAGTSYSEQFF.

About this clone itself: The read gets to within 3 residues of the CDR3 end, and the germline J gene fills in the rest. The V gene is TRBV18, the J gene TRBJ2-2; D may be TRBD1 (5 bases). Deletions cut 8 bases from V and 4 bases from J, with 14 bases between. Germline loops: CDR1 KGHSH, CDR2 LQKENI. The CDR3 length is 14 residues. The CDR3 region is CASPRDRFTGELFF. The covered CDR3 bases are TGTGCCAGCCCACGTGACAGATTCACCGGGGAG. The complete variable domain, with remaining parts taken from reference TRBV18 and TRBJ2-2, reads NAGVMQNPRHLVRRRGQEARLRCSPMKGHSHVYWYRQLPEEGLKFMVYLQKENIIDESGMPKERFSAEFPKEGPSILRIQQVVRGDSAAYFCASPRDRFTGELFFGEGSRLTVL.

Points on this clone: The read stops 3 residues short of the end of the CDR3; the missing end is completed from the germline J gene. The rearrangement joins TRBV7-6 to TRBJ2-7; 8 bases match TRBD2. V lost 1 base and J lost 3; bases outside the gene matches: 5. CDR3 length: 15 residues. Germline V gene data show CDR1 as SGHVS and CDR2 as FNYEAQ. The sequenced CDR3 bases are TGTGCCAGCAGCTTAGAAGTAGCGGGGATCTACGAG. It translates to CASSLEVAGIYE. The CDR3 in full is CASSLEVAGIYEQYF.

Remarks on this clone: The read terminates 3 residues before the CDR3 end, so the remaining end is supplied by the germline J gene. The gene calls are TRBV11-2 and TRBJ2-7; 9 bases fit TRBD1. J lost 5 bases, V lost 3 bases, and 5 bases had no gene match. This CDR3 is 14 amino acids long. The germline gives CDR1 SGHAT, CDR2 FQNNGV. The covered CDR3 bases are TGTGCCAGCAGCTTGGGACAGGGAGTGGACGAG. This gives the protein CASSLGQGVDE. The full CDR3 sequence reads CASSLGQGVDEQYF.

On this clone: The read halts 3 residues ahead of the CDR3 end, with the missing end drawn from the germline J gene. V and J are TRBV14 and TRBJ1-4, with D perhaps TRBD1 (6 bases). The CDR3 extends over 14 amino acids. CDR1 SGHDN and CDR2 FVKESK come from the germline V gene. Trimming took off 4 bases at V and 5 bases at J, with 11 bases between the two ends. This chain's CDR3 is CASSRGHLNEKLFF. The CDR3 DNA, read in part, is TGTGCCAGCAGCCGGGGACATTTAAATGAAAAA.

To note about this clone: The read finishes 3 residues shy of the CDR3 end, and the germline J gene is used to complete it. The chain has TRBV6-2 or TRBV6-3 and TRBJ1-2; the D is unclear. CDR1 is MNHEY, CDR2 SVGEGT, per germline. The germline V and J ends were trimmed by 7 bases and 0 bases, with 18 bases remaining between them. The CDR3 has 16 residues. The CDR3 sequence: CASTKTEQLSNYGYTF. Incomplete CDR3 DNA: TGTGCCAGCACCAAGACCGAACAGCTATCTAACTATGGC.

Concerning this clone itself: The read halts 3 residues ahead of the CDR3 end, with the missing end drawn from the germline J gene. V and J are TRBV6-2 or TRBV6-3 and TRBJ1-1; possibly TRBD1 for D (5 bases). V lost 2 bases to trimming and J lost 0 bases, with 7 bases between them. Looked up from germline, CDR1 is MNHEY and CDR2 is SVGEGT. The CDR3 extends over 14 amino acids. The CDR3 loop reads CASSYDSLNTEAFF. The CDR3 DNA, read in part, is TGTGCCAGCAGTTACGACAGTCTGAACACTGAA.

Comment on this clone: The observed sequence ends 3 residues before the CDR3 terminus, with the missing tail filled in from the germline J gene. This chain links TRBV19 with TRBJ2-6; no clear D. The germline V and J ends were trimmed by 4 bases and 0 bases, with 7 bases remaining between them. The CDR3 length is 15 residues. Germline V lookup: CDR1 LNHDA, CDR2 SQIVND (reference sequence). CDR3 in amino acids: CASSRTFSGANVLTF. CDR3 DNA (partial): TGTGCCAGTAGTAGAACATTCTCTGGGGCCAACGTC.

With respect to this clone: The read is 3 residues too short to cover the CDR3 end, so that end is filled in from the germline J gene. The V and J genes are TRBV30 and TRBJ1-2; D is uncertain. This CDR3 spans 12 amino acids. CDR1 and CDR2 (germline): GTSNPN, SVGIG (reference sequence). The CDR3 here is CAWDIGSETYTF. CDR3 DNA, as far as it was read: TGTGCCTGGGACATAGGTTCGGAGACC.

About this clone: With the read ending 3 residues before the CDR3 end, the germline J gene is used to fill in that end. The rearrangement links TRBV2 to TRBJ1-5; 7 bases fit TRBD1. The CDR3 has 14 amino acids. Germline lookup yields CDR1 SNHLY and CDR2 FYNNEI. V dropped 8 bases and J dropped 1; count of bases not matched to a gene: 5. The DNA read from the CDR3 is TGTGCCAGCCATTCGACAGGGAGCAATCAGCCC. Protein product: CASHSTGSNQP. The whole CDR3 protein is CASHSTGSNQPQHF. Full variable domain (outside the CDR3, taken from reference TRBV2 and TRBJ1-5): EPEVTQTPSHQVTQMGQEVILRCVPISNHLYFYWYRQILGQKVEFLVSFYNNEISEKSEIFDDQFSVERPDGSNFTLKIRSTKLEDSAMYFCASHSTGSNQPQHFGDGTRLSIL.

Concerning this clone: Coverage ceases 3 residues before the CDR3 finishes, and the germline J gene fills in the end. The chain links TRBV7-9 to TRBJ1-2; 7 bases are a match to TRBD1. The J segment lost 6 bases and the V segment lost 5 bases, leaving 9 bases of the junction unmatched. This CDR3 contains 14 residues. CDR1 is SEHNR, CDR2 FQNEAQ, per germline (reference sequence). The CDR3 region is CASSIGTALNGYTF. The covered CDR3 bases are TGTGCCAGCAGCATAGGGACAGCCCTAAATGGC.

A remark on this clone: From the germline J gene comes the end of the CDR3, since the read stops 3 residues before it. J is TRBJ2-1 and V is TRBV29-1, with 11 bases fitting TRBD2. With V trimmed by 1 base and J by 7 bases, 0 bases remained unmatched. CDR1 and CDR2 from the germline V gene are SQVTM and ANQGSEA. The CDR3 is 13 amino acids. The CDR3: CSVEGLAGNEQFF. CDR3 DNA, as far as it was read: TGCAGCGTTGAAGGACTAGCGGGAAATGAG.

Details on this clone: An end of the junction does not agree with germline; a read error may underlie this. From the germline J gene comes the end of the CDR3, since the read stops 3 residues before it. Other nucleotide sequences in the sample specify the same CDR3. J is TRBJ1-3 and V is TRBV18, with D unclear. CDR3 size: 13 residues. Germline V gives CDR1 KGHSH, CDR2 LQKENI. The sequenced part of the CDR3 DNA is TGTGCCAGCTCATCTGGGTGGCAAGACACA. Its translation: CASSSGWQDT. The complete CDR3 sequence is CASSSGWQDTIYF. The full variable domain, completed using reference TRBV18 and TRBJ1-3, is NAGVMQNPRHLVRRRGQEARLRCSPMKGHSHVYWYRQLPEEGLKFMVYLQKENIIDESGMPKERFSAEFPKEGPSILRIQQVVRGDSAAYFCASSSGWQDTIYFGEGSWLTVV.

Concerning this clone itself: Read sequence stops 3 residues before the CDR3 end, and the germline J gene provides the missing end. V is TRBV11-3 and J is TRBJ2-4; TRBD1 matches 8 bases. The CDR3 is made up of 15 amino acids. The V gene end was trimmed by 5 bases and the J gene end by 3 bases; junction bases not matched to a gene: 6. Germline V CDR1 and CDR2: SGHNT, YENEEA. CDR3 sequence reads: CASSVPQGGKNIQYF. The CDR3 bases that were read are TGTGCCAGCAGCGTCCCACAGGGGGGCAAAAACATT.